This T cell receptor (beta chain) was profiled in a study of Tregs in tolerant kidney transplant recipients. Produced via immunoSEQ multiplex PCR; TCRdb's table is partial and in-frame only. The sample includes tens of thousands of clones. About this clone: Its cognate antigen is unknown. Sequencing ends 3 residues short of the CDR3 end; the germline J gene provides the rest.

Trimming took 6 bases from V and 2 from J; bases not matched to a gene: 10. Germline V lookup: CDR1 MNHEY, CDR2 SVGEGT. The CDR3 is 16 residues long. Recipients received nonmyeloablative bone marrow transplants from related graft donors, with transient mixed chimerism. Overall study results and limits: Changing PCR primers prevented nucleotide comparison between some patients' samples. Validation in larger populations is needed because few patients were studied. Biological reproducibility was not directly addressed in this study.

The chain recombines TRBV6-2 or TRBV6-3 with TRBJ2-3; 8 bases are a match to TRBD1. This TCR came from a human patient who received a combined kidney and bone marrow transplant. Some T cells may have come from the graft donor. Sequencing was performed on CD4+ T cells from blood (PBMCs), taken 24 months after the transplant. The CDR3 region is CASSPAGQGITDTQYF. The sequenced part of the CDR3 DNA is TGTGCCAGCAGCCCAGCCGGACAGGGTATCACAGATACG.